Following are 21 T cell receptor beta chains from one sample sequenced in a study of cytomegalovirus exposure and HLA in healthy donors. In the PCR, 60 Vbeta and 13 Jbeta primers were used. The data were produced by immunoSEQ multiplex PCR, yet TCRdb's version contains in-frame clones alone and is incomplete. The data contain 150,000 to 200,000 clones, roughly 80% of them singletons. Input material: PBMCs. The receptors come from a young man in good health and CMV-seropositive.

The rearrangement joins TRBV19 to TRBJ1-5; D is possibly TRBD1 (5 bases). V was trimmed by 3 bases and J by 1 base, leaving 13 bases between them. The length of the CDR3 is 16 residues. Germline V gene lookup returns CDR1 LNHDA and CDR2 SQIVND (reference sequence). CDR3 sequence: CASSISEGLSNQPQHF. The CDR3 nucleotides are TGTGCCAGTAGTATTTCAGAGGGACTGAGCAATCAGCCCCAGCATTTT.

The gene calls are TRBV30 and TRBJ2-7, with D possibly matching TRBD2 (6 bases). Germline CDR1 and CDR2: GTSNPN and SVGIG (reference sequence). Deletions cut 5 bases from V and 6 bases from J, with 11 bases between. This CDR3 is 11 amino acids long. CDR3 region: CAWSRGTEQYF. The CDR3 DNA sequence: TGTGCCTGGTCGCGCGGGACCGAGCAGTACTTC.

The chain couples TRBV7-6 to TRBJ2-2; 8 positions match TRBD2. The CDR3 is 15 residues long. Trimming removed 5 bases from V and 5 bases from J; junction bases left unmatched: 7. CDR1 is SGHVS, CDR2 FNYEAQ, per germline. The CDR3 reads CASSIRGGGTGELFF. The CDR3 nucleotides are TGTGCCAGCAGCATACGGGGGGGCGGAACCGGGGAGCTGTTTTTT.

This chain connects TRBV9 to TRBJ1-3; D is perhaps TRBD1 (5 bases). V lost 0 bases and J 4 bases, leaving 14 bases between the germline ends. CDR1 SGDLS and CDR2 YYNGEE come from the germline V gene. There are 16 residues in the CDR3. CDR3 residues: CASSVGGGAAGNTIYF. CDR3 in DNA: TGTGCCAGCAGCGTAGGGGGAGGGGCGGCAGGAAACACCATATATTTT.

This chain uses TRBV19 with TRBJ2-7, with 10 bases fitting TRBD2. The V gene's germline CDR1 is LNHDA and CDR2 SQIVND (reference sequence). V dropped 3 bases and J dropped 4; count of bases not matched to a gene: 6. The CDR3 extends over 15 amino acids. CDR3 DNA sequence: TGTGCCAGTAGTATCTCTCCTAGCGGGAGTTACGAGCAGTACTTC. Its translation is CASSISPSGSYEQYF.

The chain uses TRBV29-1 and TRBJ2-7; 10 bases match TRBD2. This CDR3 has 15 amino acids. Germline V CDR1 and CDR2: SQVTM, ANQGSEA. V lost 2 bases and J lost 1; bases outside the gene matches: 5. CDR3 protein: CSVERRTSGSYEQYF. DNA for the CDR3: TGCAGCGTTGAAAGGCGGACTAGCGGTTCCTACGAGCAGTACTTC.

The chain combines TRBV6-5 with TRBJ1-1; 8 bases agree with TRBD1. The CDR3 covers 14 residues. V shed 6 bases, J shed 8 bases, and the junction held 11 bases outside the gene matches. Germline V gene sequence: CDR1 MNHEY, CDR2 SVGAGI. The CDR3 sequence: CASSSTMTGAEAFF. CDR3 nucleotides: TGTGCCAGCAGCTCCACTATGACAGGGGCCGAAGCTTTCTTT.

The genes are TRBV5-1 and TRBJ2-7, with 12 bases fitting TRBD2. CDR1 is SGHRS and CDR2 is YFSETQ in the germline V gene. The CDR3 has 15 amino acids. With 5 bases clipped from V and 3 bases from J, the junction kept 6 bases outside the gene matches. CDR3 DNA: TGCGCCAGCAGTTCCGGGACTAGCGGGTACTACGAGCAGTACTTC. Its protein product is CASSSGTSGYYEQYF.

The V gene is TRBV5-6, the J gene TRBJ2-7; TRBD2 aligns across 7 bases. The CDR3 totals 14 residues. From germline, CDR1 is SGHDT and CDR2 YYEEEE. With 3 bases clipped from V and 2 bases from J, the junction kept 5 bases outside the gene matches. Written as DNA, the CDR3 is TGTGCCAGCAGCTGGGGGGGGGTTCCCTACGAGCAGTACTTC. Its translation is CASSWGGVPYEQYF. Full variable domain (rest looked up from reference TRBV5-6 and TRBJ2-7): DAGVTQSPTHLIKTRGQQVTLRCSPKSGHDTVSWYQQALGQGPQFIFQYYEEEERQRGNFPDRFSGHQFPNYSSELNVNALLLGDSALYLCASSWGGVPYEQYFGPGTRLTVT.

This clone appeared once. V usage is TRBV7-8 and J usage is TRBJ2-3; 9 bases align to TRBD1. Germline trimming cut 5 bases from V and 4 bases from J; bases unmatched to any gene: 4. This CDR3 spans 14 amino acids. Germline-derived CDR1 and CDR2 are SGHVS and FQNEAQ. CDR3 bases: TGTGCCAGCAGCCCCGACAGGGGGGCAGATACGCAGTATTTT. This encodes CASSPDRGADTQYF.

The chain uses TRBV10-1 and TRBJ2-3, with 16 bases that match TRBD2. CDR1 is WNHNN, CDR2 SYGVQD, per germline (reference sequence). This CDR3 has 17 residues. The V gene end was trimmed by 6 bases and the J gene end by 5 bases; junction bases not matched to a gene: 8. CDR3 coding DNA: TGCGCCAGCAGCGCCGGGACTAGCGGGGGGGCCGGAGATACGCAGTATTTT. Protein: CASSAGTSGGAGDTQYF.

This clone has a single count. The V call is TRBV7-9, the J call TRBJ1-2; possibly TRBD1 for D (5 bases). This CDR3 is built from 18 residues. Trimming took off 5 bases at V and 6 bases at J, with 28 bases between the two ends. Germline V CDR1 and CDR2: SEHNR, FQNEAQ (reference sequence). The CDR3 spells CASSPAPVGALGNDGYTF. The CDR3 nucleotides are TGTGCCAGCAGCCCGGCTCCGGTAGGGGCCTTGGGAAATGATGGCTACACCTTC. The full variable domain, with the rest looked up from reference TRBV7-9 and TRBJ1-2, is DTGVSQNPRHKITKRGQNVTFRCDPISEHNRLYWYRQTLGQGPEFLTYFQNEAQLEKSRLLSDRFSAERPKGSFSTLEIQRTEQGDSAMYLCASSPAPVGALGNDGYTFGSGTRLTVV.

This chain links TRBV7-2 with TRBJ2-1; 12 bases are a match to TRBD2. J was trimmed by 7 bases and V by 1 base; bases with no gene match: 5. CDR1 is SGHTA and CDR2 is FQGNSA in the germline V gene. There are 16 residues in the CDR3. The CDR3 here is CASSLGLAGGLNEQFF. The DNA for the CDR3 is TGTGCCAGCAGCTTAGGGCTAGCGGGGGGGCTTAATGAGCAGTTCTTC.

CDR3 nucleotide sequence: TGTGCCAGCAGCTCGGGACTACGCCTTGAGACCCAGTACTTC. Its protein product is CASSSGLRLETQYF. The chain employs TRBV13 and TRBJ2-5; 7 bases are a match to TRBD2. The CDR3 spans 14 residues. Trimming removed 4 bases from V and 5 bases from J; junction bases left unmatched: 7. The germline gives CDR1 PRHDT, CDR2 FYEKMQ (reference sequence).

V is TRBV19 and J is TRBJ2-3; no reliable D call. CDR3 size: 13 residues. Germline V gives CDR1 LNHDA, CDR2 SQIVND (reference sequence). Trimming removed 1 base from V and 4 bases from J, with 6 bases in between. CDR3 sequence reads: CASSIVQADTQYF. In DNA form, the CDR3 reads TGTGCCAGTAGTATAGTTCAGGCAGATACGCAGTATTTT.

The genes are TRBV15 and TRBJ2-3; possible D gene TRBD2, 5 bases. The CDR3 has 16 amino acids. Deletions cut 0 bases from V and 5 bases from J, with 15 bases between. Germline values: CDR1 LNHNV, CDR2 YYDKDF (reference sequence). CDR3 in DNA: TGTGCCACCAGCAGAGATGCCGGGTCTCGGGGAGATACGCAGTATTTT. This translates into CATSRDAGSRGDTQYF.

The gene calls are TRBV7-9 and TRBJ1-2; 9 bases fit TRBD1. CDR3 length equals 13 residues. CDR1 SEHNR and CDR2 FQNEAQ come from the germline V gene (reference sequence). The V and J ends lost 5 bases and 6 bases, in that order; junction bases with no gene match: 4. CDR3 sequence: CASSLQGAHGYTF. The CDR3 bases are TGTGCCAGCAGCCTACAGGGGGCACATGGCTACACCTTC.

This clone is a singleton in its sample. The chain combines TRBV28 with TRBJ1-5; D unresolved. The CDR3 runs 13 residues. The germline gives CDR1 MDHEN, CDR2 SYDVKM. V lost 5 bases, J lost 6 bases, and 11 bases lay in between. This CDR3 is CASSAHYGQPQHF. The CDR3 region has the DNA TGTGCCAGCAGTGCCCACTACGGTCAGCCCCAGCATTTT.

The chain links TRBV19 to TRBJ2-5; the match to TRBD2 covers 12 bases. This CDR3 is built from 15 residues. Trimming removed 3 bases from V and 3 bases from J; junction bases left unmatched: 2. CDR1 is LNHDA and CDR2 is SQIVND in the germline V gene (reference sequence). The DNA of the CDR3 is TGTGCCAGTAGTATCCTAGCGGGGGGGAAAGAGACCCAGTACTTC. It specifies CASSILAGGKETQYF.

The gene calls are TRBV6-1 and TRBJ2-1, with TRBD2 matching 10 bases. J was trimmed by 8 bases and V by 2 bases; bases with no gene match: 12. In germline, CDR1 is MNHNS, CDR2 SASEGT. The CDR3 has 17 amino acids. The CDR3 region is CASSESAASGSRDEQFF. CDR3 coding DNA: TGTGCCAGCAGTGAATCCGCGGCTAGCGGGAGTCGGGATGAGCAGTTCTTC.

The chain carries TRBV5-1 and TRBJ1-1, with D possibly TRBD1 on 5 matching bases. The CDR3 runs 14 residues. V was pared by 4 bases and J by 7 bases, with 17 bases between. The germline gives CDR1 SGHRS, CDR2 YFSETQ. CDR3 nucleotides: TGCGCCAGCAGCGTTCGGGGGAACCTCGATGAAGCTTTCTTT. Its protein is CASSVRGNLDEAFF.